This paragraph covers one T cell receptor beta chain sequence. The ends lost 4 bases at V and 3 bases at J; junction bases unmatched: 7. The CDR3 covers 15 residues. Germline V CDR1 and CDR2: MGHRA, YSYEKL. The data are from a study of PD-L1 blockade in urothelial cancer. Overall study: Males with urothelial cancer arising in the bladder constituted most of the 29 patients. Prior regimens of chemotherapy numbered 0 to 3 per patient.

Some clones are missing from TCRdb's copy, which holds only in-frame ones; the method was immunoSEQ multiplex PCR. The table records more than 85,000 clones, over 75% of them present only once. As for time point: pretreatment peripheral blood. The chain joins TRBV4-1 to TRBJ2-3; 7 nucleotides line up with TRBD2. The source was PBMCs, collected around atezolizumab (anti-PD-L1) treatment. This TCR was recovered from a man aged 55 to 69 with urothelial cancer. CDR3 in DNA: TGCGCCAGCAGCCTGACTAGCACGAGAACAGATACGCAGTATTTT. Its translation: CASSLTSTRTDTQYF.